These 28 T cell receptor beta chains were sequenced from one sample in a study of untreated major depressive disorder. Only in-frame clones appear in the TCRdb table, and some are missing; sequencing was by immunoSEQ multiplex PCR. Of about 22,000 clones in the sample, 89% were seen once. What was sequenced was CD4+ T cells from PBMCs. The receptors here all came from a woman aged 40 to 50 in good health.

The gene calls are TRBV5-6 and TRBJ2-7; 9 bases line up with TRBD2. Looked up from germline, CDR1 is SGHDT and CDR2 is YYEEEE. There are 16 residues in the CDR3. V gave up 6 bases and J gave up 2 bases; unmatched junction bases: 12. The CDR3 here is CASTPAWPSGTYEQYF. In DNA, the CDR3 is TGTGCCAGCACCCCTGCTTGGCCTAGCGGGACCTACGAGCAGTACTTC.

This CDR3 is CASSPGNTEAFF. CDR3 sequence (DNA): TGTGCCAGCAGTCCGGGGAACACTGAAGCTTTCTTT. The chain is built from TRBV25-1 and TRBJ1-1; D is unclear. Trimming took off 5 bases at V and 1 base at J, with 5 bases between the two ends. CDR1 is MGHDK and CDR2 is SYGVNS in the germline V gene. The CDR3 spans 12 residues.

The count of this clone is one. The chain employs TRBV10-3 and TRBJ1-2, with no clear D. The CDR3 has 14 residues. The germline CDR1 and CDR2 sequences are ENHRY and SYGVKD. V lost 8 bases and J lost 0, with 13 bases in between. The CDR3 nucleotides are TGTGCCATCTCCCCGATATCAGCTAACTATGGCTACACCTTC. Amino acids: CAISPISANYGYTF.

J is TRBJ1-2 and V is TRBV7-2; D might be TRBD1 (6 bases). V was pared by 2 bases and J by 6 bases, with 16 bases between. The germline CDR1 and CDR2 sequences are SGHTA and FQGNSA. This CDR3 comprises 15 residues. CDR3 DNA: TGTGCCAGCAGCTTAAGCTGGGGGGCCCTCGATGGCTACACCTTC. Translated: CASSLSWGALDGYTF.

On this clone: The germline gene is not matched at one end of the junction; a read error may be the cause. This sequence joins TRBV29-1 and TRBJ2-3; a possible D gene is TRBD2 (5 bases). Germline V gene sequence: CDR1 SQVTM, CDR2 ANQGSEA. CDR3 size: 13 residues. DNA of the CDR3: TGCAGCCTTGAGGGCGAGGTCTCAGATACGCAGTATTTT. This codes for CSLEGEVSDTQYF.

The genes are TRBV29-1 and TRBJ2-5, with TRBD2 matching 9 bases. V dropped 6 bases and J dropped 4; count of bases not matched to a gene: 9. The CDR3 has 14 amino acids. From germline, CDR1 is SQVTM and CDR2 ANQGSEA. DNA of the CDR3: TGCAGCGTCCTTAGCGGGAGAGTGGGAGAGACCCAGTACTTC. Its protein product is CSVLSGRVGETQYF.

The chain combines TRBV28 with TRBJ1-2; 7 nucleotides match TRBD1. V was pared by 6 bases and J by 6 bases, with 7 bases of the junction left unmatched. Germline V gives CDR1 MDHEN, CDR2 SYDVKM. This CDR3 region has 13 residues. CDR3 DNA sequence: TGTGCCAGCAGACCCGGGACAGTGGATGGCTACACCTTC. Translating gives CASRPGTVDGYTF.

V usage is TRBV29-1 and J usage is TRBJ1-1; tentatively, D is TRBD1 (5 bases). Per the germline V gene, CDR1 is SQVTM and CDR2 is ANQGSEA. The length of the CDR3 is 13 residues. With 1 base removed from V and 7 bases from J, the gap between germline ends came to 13 bases. The CDR3 DNA sequence: TGCAGCGTTGAAGTGGTTCAGGGTTTTGAAGCTTTCTTT. It translates to CSVEVVQGFEAFF.

The chain joins TRBV6-5 to TRBJ1-5; D is unresolved. V lost 6 bases and J 6 bases, leaving 12 bases between the germline ends. CDR1 and CDR2 (germline): MNHEY, SVGAGI. The CDR3 consists of 13 residues. CDR3 amino acids: CASRLEQFQPQHF. The CDR3 DNA sequence: TGTGCCAGCAGACTCGAACAGTTTCAGCCCCAGCATTTT.

The chain uses TRBV21-1 and TRBJ2-7; the tabulated D call, TRBD2, remains unverified against the DNA. TRBV21-1 corresponds to a pseudogene. The CDR3 runs 23 residues. The CDR3 loop is CASSKSGRGPLEGERENSYEQYF. CDR3 coding DNA: TGTGCCAGCAGCAAATCGGGCAGGGGTCCTCTCGAGGGGGAGCGGGAGAACTCCTACGAGCAGTACTTC.

The chain is built from TRBV10-3 and TRBJ2-5; possibly TRBD2 for D (5 bases). The germline V gene has CDR1 ENHRY and CDR2 SYGVKD. The CDR3 is made up of 14 amino acids. The V end lost 4 bases, the J end lost 3 bases, and 12 bases lay between the germline ends. The CDR3, as DNA: TGTGCCATCAGTGGATCGCAGACTAAAGAGACCCAGTACTTC. Its translation: CAISGSQTKETQYF.

This rearrangement joins TRBV5-1 to TRBJ2-1, with TRBD1 matching over 9 bases. Germline V gives CDR1 SGHRS, CDR2 YFSETQ. The J segment lost 3 bases and the V segment lost 4 bases, leaving 5 bases of the junction unmatched. The CDR3 consists of 15 residues. The CDR3 sequence: CASSTGTGNYNEQFF. In DNA form, the CDR3 reads TGCGCCAGCAGCACCGGGACAGGGAACTACAATGAGCAGTTCTTC. The variable domain in full, completed from reference TRBV5-1 and TRBJ2-1, reads KAGVTQTPRYLIKTRGQQVTLSCSPISGHRSVSWYQQTPGQGLQFLFEYFSETQRNKGNFPGRFSGRQFSNSRSEMNVSTLELGDSALYLCASSTGTGNYNEQFFGPGTRLTVL.

V and J are TRBV6-5 and TRBJ2-7, with D perhaps matching TRBD1 or TRBD2 (5 bases each). CDR1 and CDR2 (germline): MNHEY, SVGAGI. Trimming took off 7 bases at V and 0 bases at J, with 13 bases between the two ends. The CDR3 has 14 amino acids. CDR3 sequence: CASKRDLFSYEQYF. The DNA for the CDR3 is TGTGCCAGCAAGAGGGACCTATTCTCCTACGAGCAGTACTTC.

V and J are TRBV28 and TRBJ1-5, with D hard to call. Between the trimmed V and J ends, which lost 3 bases and 1 base, there was a span of 4 bases. This CDR3 is 13 amino acids long. Germline V gene lookup returns CDR1 MDHEN and CDR2 SYDVKM. The CDR3 region has the DNA TGTGCCAGCAGTTTTGCCAGCAATCAGCCCCAGCATTTT. It codes for CASSFASNQPQHF.

V and J are TRBV7-2 and TRBJ1-3, with D perhaps TRBD1 (6 bases). CDR1 and CDR2 (germline): SGHTA, FQGNSA. With 5 bases removed from V and 4 bases from J, the gap between germline ends came to 15 bases. This CDR3 spans 15 amino acids. In DNA form, the CDR3 reads TGTGCCAGCAGCCCGGGGCCAGGGGTCGGAAACACCATATATTTT. Protein product: CASSPGPGVGNTIYF.

This chain links TRBV27 with TRBJ1-2; TRBD1 aligns across 7 bases. V lost 5 bases to trimming and J lost 2 bases; unmatched junction nucleotides: 14. This CDR3 has 17 residues. The germline V gene encodes CDR1 MNHEY and CDR2 SMNVEV (reference sequence). The CDR3 coding sequence is TGTGCCAGCAGTCGGCTACAGGGGTTTAGTGGCAACTATGGCTACACCTTC. Protein: CASSRLQGFSGNYGYTF.

This rearrangement joins TRBV18 to TRBJ1-2, with 7 bases aligning to TRBD1. Germline V gene sequence: CDR1 KGHSH, CDR2 LQKENI. This CDR3 spans 16 amino acids. With 5 bases clipped from V and 7 bases from J, the junction kept 16 bases outside the gene matches. The CDR3 loop is CASSNRGLEGRPGYTF. The CDR3 DNA follows: TGTGCCAGCTCAAACAGGGGCCTAGAAGGGCGTCCTGGCTACACCTTC.

The V and J genes are TRBV2 and TRBJ2-7; D perhaps matches TRBD2 (6 bases). CDR1 SNHLY and CDR2 FYNNEI come from the germline V gene. V was clipped by 6 bases and J by 1 base, with 13 bases between them. This CDR3 has 14 residues. The CDR3, as DNA: TGTGCCAGCAGACCGGGACTGTCGTCCTACGAGCAGTACTTC. Amino acids: CASRPGLSSYEQYF.

The chain is built from TRBV4-3 and TRBJ2-1; the match to TRBD2 covers 10 bases. The CDR3 is 20 residues long. J gave up 4 bases and V 4 bases, and 19 bases lay outside the gene matches. Germline V CDR1 and CDR2: LGHNA, YSLEER. CDR3 region: CASSRRSSGGAKGEYNEQFF. CDR3 coding DNA: TGCGCCAGCAGCCGAAGATCAAGCGGGGGGGCCAAAGGGGAATACAATGAGCAGTTCTTC.

The chain joins TRBV28 to TRBJ1-1; D is unresolved. This CDR3 is 11 amino acids long. V shed 4 bases and J shed 14 bases, with 14 bases lying between them. CDR1 MDHEN and CDR2 SYDVKM come from the germline V gene. As DNA, the CDR3 is TGTGCCAGCAGTTACGCTAGCTTGGGCTTCTTT. Translation gives CASSYASLGFF.

The CDR3 here is CASRAGASGANVLTF. The CDR3 coding sequence is TGTGCCAGCAGAGCAGGGGCCTCTGGGGCCAACGTCCTGACTTTC. The chain employs TRBV2 and TRBJ2-6; D is perhaps TRBD1 (6 bases). Germline V lookup: CDR1 SNHLY, CDR2 FYNNEI. This CDR3 comprises 15 residues. Trimming shortened V by 6 bases and J by 0 bases, and 9 bases separated the two germline ends.

The chain couples TRBV18 to TRBJ2-7, with D possibly being TRBD1 (6 bases). Trimming took 3 bases from V and 1 from J, leaving 19 bases between them. The CDR3 covers 17 residues. Per germline, CDR1 KGHSH and CDR2 LQKENI. The CDR3 sequence is CASSPFLNRVGSYEQYF. The CDR3 DNA sequence: TGTGCCAGCTCACCGTTCCTGAACAGGGTGGGTTCCTACGAGCAGTACTTC.

The table lists this clone with a count of one. This chain connects TRBV10-3 to TRBJ2-3; perhaps TRBD1 as D (6 bases). V lost 6 bases and J 2 bases, leaving 12 bases between the germline ends. The length of the CDR3 is 14 residues. Germline V CDR1 and CDR2: ENHRY, SYGVKD. CDR3 DNA sequence: TGTGCCATCAGGAGAGACAGGACCACAGATACGCAGTATTTT. Its translation: CAIRRDRTTDTQYF.

The V call is TRBV5-1, the J call TRBJ2-4; 12 bases are shared with TRBD2. V lost 4 bases and J lost 1; bases outside the gene matches: 6. Germline V CDR1 and CDR2: SGHRS, YFSETQ. The CDR3 is 17 amino acids. CDR3 loop: CASSPGLAGYAKNIQYF. The CDR3, as DNA: TGCGCCAGCAGCCCCGGACTAGCGGGATATGCCAAAAACATTCAGTACTTC.

The gene calls are TRBV6-5 and TRBJ2-7, with 11 bases aligning to TRBD1. Per germline, CDR1 MNHEY and CDR2 SVGAGI. CDR3 length equals 15 residues. J gave up 1 base and V 4 bases, and 3 bases lay outside the gene matches. DNA for the CDR3: TGTGCCAGCAGTTTCCGGGACAGGGGGTCCTACGAGCAGTACTTC. Translating gives CASSFRDRGSYEQYF.

CDR3: CASSSSHQDNEQFF. The CDR3 DNA reads TGTGCCAGCAGTTCATCCCACCAAGACAATGAGCAGTTCTTC. V and J are TRBV6-6 and TRBJ2-1; no firm D call. Trimming stripped 4 bases from V and 5 bases from J, with 12 bases between. This CDR3 is built from 14 residues. Germline-derived CDR1 and CDR2 are MNHNY and SVGAGI (reference sequence).

DNA of the CDR3: TGTGCCAGCAGCGCCTCGGGGGAGGGTCCCTACAATGAGCAGTTCTTC. Residues: CASSASGEGPYNEQFF. The rearrangement uses TRBV5-4 and TRBJ2-1, with 7 bases matching TRBD2. Germline trimming cut 4 bases from V and 2 bases from J; bases unmatched to any gene: 9. The CDR3 spans 16 residues. Germline V CDR1 and CDR2: SGHNT, YYREEE (reference sequence).

This clone was observed once. The genes are TRBV7-2 and TRBJ1-2; 7 bases are shared with TRBD1. The V gene end was trimmed by 5 bases and the J gene end by 8 bases; junction bases not matched to a gene: 8. This CDR3 contains 13 residues. Germline V lookup: CDR1 SGHTA, CDR2 FQGNSA. The CDR3 reads CASSIDRVSGYTF. CDR3 bases: TGTGCCAGCAGCATCGACAGGGTTAGCGGCTACACCTTC.